A single T cell receptor (beta chain) is shown here with its context. This record belongs to a study of blood T cell repertoires in COVID-19. Looking at the study overall: T cells, B-cell-depleted T cells, or PBMCs supplied cDNA or gDNA.

Per the authors' pipeline: Reference gene primer amplification in the assay estimated nucleated cell counts. Produced via immunoSEQ multiplex PCR; TCRdb's table is partial and in-frame only. The V and J calls and clone size come from that table; D and trimming were worked out from the DNA. The repertoire holds 15,000 to 20,000 clones, with approximately 91% as singletons. Seattle-derived patients entered the study during active infection and were followed longitudinally. CDR1 SGDLS and CDR2 YYNGEE come from the germline V gene. Between the trimmed V and J ends, which lost 6 bases and 4 bases, there was a span of 9 bases. This CDR3 comprises 12 residues.

This TCR derives from a woman of 80 years or more with COVID-19, enrolled during active disease. Material: peripheral blood. The V gene is TRBV9, the J gene TRBJ2-3, with D perhaps matching TRBD2 (5 bases). The CDR3 DNA reads as TGTGCCAGCAAGGCTAGCTCAGATACGCAGTATTTT. This gives the protein CASKASSDTQYF.